This T cell receptor beta chain came from a study of T-cell memory formation after mild COVID-19. Study details: Clustering of TCRs was largely donor specific.

TCR alpha and TCR beta cDNA libraries with sample barcodes and UMIs came from 5'RACE using constant-segment primers. From the 5' RACE reads, TCRdb called clonotypes with MiXCR, one entry per CDR3 protein. Here the sample spans around 200,000 distinct CDR3 sequences, about a fifth being singletons. This clonotype was counted between two and nine times. Its cognate antigen is unknown. Trimming left V 4 bases short and J 8 bases short, with 15 bases between. The CDR3 contains 14 residues. Study-level points and caveats: Clones that contracted from day 15 to 85 were balanced CD4/CD8, while later expanders leaned CD4+. Clones that contracted clustered mainly in CM and EM if CD4+ and in EMRA if CD8+.

The sequence derives from an adult woman who had mild COVID-19 (a few samples of this study predate the infection). Cell type and time point are not known. This chain uses TRBV12-3 or TRBV12-4 with TRBJ2-1, with D perhaps matching TRBD1 (5 bases). Sequencing input: PBMCs or a T cell subset sorted from them (not recorded which). The CDR3 DNA reads TGTGCCAGCAGTTGGGATACCCAGACAGATGAGCAGTTCTTC. Translating it yields CASSWDTQTDEQFF.